The clone carrying this T cell receptor beta chain appeared once. Its antigen remains unknown. The method was immunoSEQ multiplex PCR; TCRdb's version includes in-frame clones alone and lacks a portion of them. Of 2 million or so clones listed, about 95% are singletons. Germline V gives CDR1 SGHAT, CDR2 FQNNGV. Trimming removed 3 bases from V and 1 base from J, with 2 bases in between. CDR3 size: 12 residues. The data were taken from a study of shared clonotypes between healthy human individuals. Study results and caveats: Sequencing depth was expected to influence donor clonotype sharing.

The TCR was taken from a man between 18 and 35 years old in good health. The chain joins TRBV11-2 to TRBJ2-3; unclear D gene. Sequenced input: naive CD4+ T cells sorted from blood. Stated subset: CD45RA+ positively selected. This CDR3 reads CASSFGTDTQYF. For the CDR3, the DNA is TGTGCCAGCAGCTTTGGCACAGATACGCAGTATTTT.